The 14 T cell receptor beta chains below all came from one sample that was sequenced in a study of T cell clonality in common variable immunodeficiency. General study results and limits: Common variable immunodeficiency TCR beta sequences reportedly had fewer deletions and N-nucleotide insertions.

No antigen has been assigned to these receptors. The protocol was immunoSEQ multiplex PCR, while the TCRdb copy is restricted to in-frame clones and leaves out a portion. This sample has approximately 24,000 clones, each found more than once. The specimen sequenced was peripheral blood mononuclear cells. The receptors originated from a human donor with common variable immunodeficiency.

This clone was observed many times. The sequence runs out 3 residues before the end of the CDR3; the remainder is reconstructed from the germline J gene. V gene TRBV30 combines with J gene TRBJ1-1, with TRBD1 matching 10 bases. The junction had 3 bases not matched to a gene; V was cut back by 3 bases and J by 5 bases. Germline V lookup: CDR1 GTSNPN, CDR2 SVGIG (reference sequence). This CDR3 is built from 13 residues. CDR3 DNA, as far as it was read: TGTGCCTGGAGGGGACAGGGGAGAACTGAA. It specifies CAWRGQGRTE. The whole CDR3 is CAWRGQGRTEAFF.

There are many counts of this clone. From the germline J gene comes the end of the CDR3, since the read stops 3 residues before it. This chain links TRBV2 with TRBJ2-7; 9 bases line up with TRBD1. V trimming: 3 bases; J trimming: 2 bases; junction bases outside the gene matches: 5. This CDR3 region has 15 residues. Germline V gene lookup returns CDR1 SNHLY and CDR2 FYNNEI. CDR3 in amino acids: CASSEPGQGTYEQYF. Incomplete CDR3 DNA: TGTGCCAGCAGTGAGCCGGGACAGGGTACCTACGAG. The full variable domain, with the rest looked up from reference TRBV2 and TRBJ2-7, is EPEVTQTPSHQVTQMGQEVILRCVPISNHLYFYWYRQILGQKVEFLVSFYNNEISEKSEIFDDQFSVERPDGSNFTLKIRSTKLEDSAMYFCASSEPGQGTYEQYFGPGTRLTVT.

In regard to this clone: The read is 3 residues too short to cover the CDR3 end, so that end is filled in from the germline J gene. This sequence joins TRBV7-6 and TRBJ1-6, with D possibly matching TRBD1 (5 bases). V was trimmed by 1 base and J by 10 bases, leaving 23 bases between them. The V gene's germline CDR1 is SGHVS and CDR2 FNYEAQ. The CDR3 runs 18 residues. The DNA read from the CDR3 is TGTGCCAGCAGCTTAGGTCCCCAGGGAGCCTTTGGAGGGTCACCC. This gives the protein CASSLGPQGAFGGSP. The CDR3 in full is CASSLGPQGAFGGSPLHF.

On this clone: The read terminates 3 residues ahead of where the CDR3 ends, so the germline J gene completes it. The chain couples TRBV20-1 to TRBJ2-7; a weak D match, TRBD1 (5 bases). This CDR3 has 13 residues. The V end lost 5 bases, the J end lost 3 bases, and 14 bases lay between the germline ends. CDR1 and CDR2 from the germline V gene are DFQATT and SNEGSKA (reference sequence). The chain's CDR3 is CSAPDMGNYEQYF. The covered CDR3 bases are TGCAGTGCTCCGGACATGGGAAACTACGAG.

In its sample, this clone was seen many times. The sequenced part of the CDR3 DNA is TGTGCCAGCAGCTTGGGGGCTGGCGGGAGGTCCTACGAG. This codes for CASSLGAGGRSYE. The full CDR3 protein is CASSLGAGGRSYEQYF. V gene TRBV5-4 combines with J gene TRBJ2-7, with TRBD2 matching 8 bases. With the read ending 3 residues before the CDR3 end, the germline J gene is used to fill in that end. The CDR3 is 16 amino acids. The V segment lost 0 bases and the J segment 1 base; nucleotides outside the gene matches: 6. Germline V gives CDR1 SGHNT, CDR2 YYREEE (reference sequence). Supplemented by reference TRBV5-4 and TRBJ2-7, the full variable domain reads ETGVTQSPTHLIKTRGQQVTLRCSSQSGHNTVSWYQQALGQGPQFIFQYYREEENGRGNFPPRFSGLQFPNYSSELNVNALELDDSALYLCASSLGAGGRSYEQYFGPGTRLTVT.

This clone came up many times. The CDR3 is cut off 3 residues early in the read; its end comes from the germline J gene. The V gene is TRBV18, the J gene TRBJ2-7; no firm D call. CDR1 is KGHSH, CDR2 LQKENI, per germline. CDR3 length equals 13 residues. The V end was cut by 0 bases, the J end by 0 bases, with 3 bases between. CDR3 sequence: CASSPPHSYEQYF. The CDR3 bases that were read are TGTGCCAGCTCACCACCCCACTCCTACGAG.

To note about this clone: Read data end 3 residues before the CDR3 end; the end is taken from the germline J gene. J is TRBJ1-2 and V is TRBV30, with 9 bases fitting TRBD1. This CDR3 is 13 amino acids long. The trim removed 3 bases at V and 6 bases at J, leaving 5 bases unmatched. Looked up from germline, CDR1 is GTSNPN and CDR2 is SVGIG (reference sequence). The CDR3 bases that were read are TGTGCCTGGAGAGAGAGACAGGGGGATGGC. This codes for CAWRERQGDG. Given in full, the CDR3 is CAWRERQGDGYTF.

This clone was observed a handful of times. Read sequence stops 3 residues before the CDR3 end, and the germline J gene provides the missing end. This chain joins TRBV10-3 and TRBJ2-5, with TRBD2 matching 15 bases. V lost 6 bases and J lost 1; bases outside the gene matches: 3. The germline CDR1 and CDR2 sequences are ENHRY and SYGVKD. The CDR3 has 16 amino acids. The sequenced CDR3 bases are TGTGCCATCAGACCGGGACTAGCGGGGGGCCAAGAGACC. This codes for CAIRPGLAGGQET. The full CDR3 is CAIRPGLAGGQETQYF.

This clone was counted many times. The CDR3 extends 3 residues past the end of the read, so its final part is completed from the germline J gene. The V call is TRBV6-1, the J call TRBJ2-1; possible D gene TRBD2, 7 bases. The germline V and J ends were trimmed by 4 bases and 2 bases, with 12 bases remaining between them. Germline V gene data show CDR1 as MNHNS and CDR2 as SASEGT. The CDR3 is 15 residues long. CDR3 DNA, as far as it was read: TGTGCCAGCAGTGTAGGGGGGGGCCCCTACAATGAG. Its protein is CASSVGGGPYNE. The CDR3 reads in full as CASSVGGGPYNEQFF.

On this clone: With the read ending 3 residues before the CDR3 end, the germline J gene is used to fill in that end. The chain has TRBV5-1 and TRBJ2-1; TRBD1 aligns across 10 bases. The CDR3 is 16 amino acids. The germline V gene encodes CDR1 SGHRS and CDR2 YFSETQ. Unmatched junction bases numbered 6, after V lost 0 bases and J lost 6 bases. CDR3 DNA (partial): TGCGCCAGCAGCTTGGTAGGGACAGGGGTTGCCAATGAG. This gives the protein CASSLVGTGVANE. The whole CDR3 protein reads CASSLVGTGVANEQFF. The full variable domain, with the rest looked up from reference TRBV5-1 and TRBJ2-1, is KAGVTQTPRYLIKTRGQQVTLSCSPISGHRSVSWYQQTPGQGLQFLFEYFSETQRNKGNFPGRFSGRQFSNSRSEMNVSTLELGDSALYLCASSLVGTGVANEQFFGPGTRLTVL.

This clone was found many times. The read gets to within 3 residues of the CDR3 end, and the germline J gene fills in the rest. The chain is built from TRBV5-1 and TRBJ1-1; TRBD1 agrees at 7 bases. Germline V gene sequence: CDR1 SGHRS, CDR2 YFSETQ. Trimming removed 7 bases from V and 3 bases from J; junction bases left unmatched: 9. The CDR3 is 14 amino acids. The sequenced part of the CDR3 DNA is TGCGCCAGCCAAGAGGGGGCGGCGTACACTGAA. Translation: CASQEGAAYTE. The whole CDR3 region reads CASQEGAAYTEAFF.

In its sample, this clone is medium-sized (0.01 to 0.1%). The read ends 3 residues before the CDR3 terminus; that terminus is restored from the germline J gene. The rearrangement uses TRBV3-1 (or the pseudogene TRBV3-2) and TRBJ2-1, with D possibly TRBD1 on 6 matching bases. Trimming shortened V by 9 bases and J by 2 bases, and 20 bases separated the two germline ends. Germline CDR1 reads LGHDT; CDR2 reads YNNKEL (reference sequence). The CDR3 covers 16 residues. The sequenced CDR3 bases are TGTGCCAGTCAAAGGGACATTGGGATCCCCTACAATGAG. Its translation is CASQRDIGIPYNE. The complete CDR3 sequence is CASQRDIGIPYNEQFF.

On this clone: The missing CDR3 end, 3 residues past where the read stops, is filled in from the germline J gene. This chain joins TRBV30 and TRBJ1-3, with D maybe TRBD1 (5 bases). V lost 7 bases and J lost 2, with 12 bases in between. CDR1 and CDR2 (germline): GTSNPN, SVGIG (reference sequence). The CDR3 spans 13 residues. The CDR3 region is CAFPGGAGNTIYF. Partial CDR3 DNA: TGTGCCTTCCCGGGGGGAGCTGGAAACACC.

This clone was detected many times. The sequence runs out 3 residues before the end of the CDR3; the remainder is reconstructed from the germline J gene. This chain connects TRBV7-2 to TRBJ2-5, with TRBD2 as a possible D gene (5 bases). The CDR3 length is 13 residues. Deletions cut 1 base from V and 3 bases from J, with 6 bases between. CDR1 and CDR2 from the germline V gene are SGHTA and FQGNSA. CDR3 bases read: TGTGCCAGCAGCTTAGTGAGGGAAGAGACC. Translating gives CASSLVREET. The entire CDR3 is CASSLVREETQYF.